What follows are 14 T cell receptor beta chains derived from one specimen sequenced in a study of CD8 T cells in Susac syndrome. Random hexamers were used to reverse transcribe the RNA input (about 0.45 to 1 ug). TCRdb reanalysed the immunoSEQ multiplex PCR reads using MiXCR and keeps one entry per CDR3 protein. Of about 57,000 distinct CDR3 sequences listed, 93% are singletons. Specimen: CD8+ T cells from PBMCs. All receptors derive from a human donor with multiple sclerosis.

The chain employs TRBV7-9 and TRBJ2-3, with D perhaps matching TRBD2 (6 bases). V lost 5 bases and J 2 bases, leaving 14 bases between the germline ends. CDR3 length equals 15 residues. The germline V gene has CDR1 SEHNR and CDR2 FQNEAQ (reference sequence). In nucleotides, the CDR3 is TGTGCCAGCAGCCCGATTGGGGGACTCACAGATACGCAGTATTTT. This sequence encodes CASSPIGGLTDTQYF.

The chain employs TRBV20-1 and TRBJ2-5, with D tentatively TRBD1 (5 bases). Trimming cost V 5 bases and J 1 base, with 17 bases left between them. In germline, CDR1 is DFQATT, CDR2 SNEGSKA (reference sequence). The CDR3 has 15 residues. The CDR3 spells CSASSHDRLQETQYF. CDR3 nucleotide sequence: TGCAGTGCTTCCTCTCACGACAGACTCCAAGAGACCCAGTACTTC.

V is TRBV20-1 and J is TRBJ2-7, with D hard to call. This CDR3 is built from 14 residues. CDR1 and CDR2 (germline): DFQATT, SNEGSKA (reference sequence). V was shortened by 1 base and J by 3 bases, with 13 bases between the two germline ends. CDR3 DNA sequence: TGCAGTGCTAGAGCTACAACATTGGGCTACGAGCAGTACTTC. This translates into CSARATTLGYEQYF.

This chain connects TRBV29-1 to TRBJ1-1; D is perhaps TRBD1 (6 bases). V was clipped by 3 bases and J by 2 bases, with 10 bases between them. Germline lookup yields CDR1 SQVTM and CDR2 ANQGSEA. The CDR3 extends over 13 amino acids. The CDR3 bases are TGCAGCGTTGAGGGACATTTAAACACTGAAGCTTTCTTT. Translating gives CSVEGHLNTEAFF.

DNA of the CDR3: TGTGCCAGCAGTTACGCAACAGAGGACAGGGGGAAAGCTTTCTTT. Encoded protein: CASSYATEDRGKAFF. This chain connects TRBV6-6 to TRBJ1-1; 10 positions match TRBD1. Germline-derived CDR1 and CDR2 are MNHNY and SVGAGI (reference sequence). The V segment lost 2 bases and the J segment 9 bases; nucleotides outside the gene matches: 9. This CDR3 spans 15 amino acids.

The chain carries TRBV5-1 and TRBJ2-1, with 10 positions matching TRBD1. Germline assignment: CDR1 SGHRS and CDR2 YFSETQ. V was clipped by 4 bases and J by 4 bases; unmatched bases: 2. CDR3 length: 14 residues. The CDR3 DNA reads TGCGCCAGCAGCCGGACAGGGGGATACAATGAGCAGTTCTTC. It yields the protein CASSRTGGYNEQFF.

The chain employs TRBV11-2 and TRBJ2-7, with D unresolved. This CDR3 region has 15 residues. CDR1 SGHAT and CDR2 FQNNGV come from the germline V gene. The V and J ends lost 0 bases and 12 bases respectively, with 21 bases between them. CDR3 coding DNA: TGTGCCAGCAGCTTAGATGGGCTAGTTCGGGCCCTGATGTACTTC. Amino acid sequence: CASSLDGLVRALMYF. The entire variable domain, with the rest obtained from reference TRBV11-2 and TRBJ2-7, is as follows: EAGVAQSPRYKIIEKRQSVAFWCNPISGHATLYWYQQILGQGPKLLIQFQNNGVVDDSQLPKDRFSAERLKGVDSTLKIQPAKLEDSAVYLCASSLDGLVRALMYFGPGTRLTVT.

The chain employs TRBV13 and TRBJ2-1; the match to TRBD1 covers 8 bases. Germline V lookup: CDR1 PRHDT, CDR2 FYEKMQ (reference sequence). The CDR3 sequence is 13 residues long. J was trimmed by 9 bases and V by 5 bases; bases with no gene match: 6. CDR3 coding DNA: TGTGCCAGCAGCACGACAGGGGAGATTGAGCAGTTCTTC. Amino acid sequence: CASSTTGEIEQFF.

The CDR3 DNA is TGTGCCAGCAGCTCGTACGGGGCCGGGCTGGGCGAGCAGTACTTC. It encodes CASSSYGAGLGEQYF. This sequence joins TRBV7-3 and TRBJ2-7, with D perhaps being TRBD1 or TRBD2 (5 bases each). The CDR3 is made up of 15 amino acids. Trimming pared 4 bases from V and 6 bases from J, leaving 19 bases between. The V gene's germline CDR1 is SGHTA and CDR2 FQGTGA.

The chain employs TRBV2 and TRBJ1-1; D is possibly TRBD1 (5 bases). The CDR3 is made up of 12 amino acids. Germline values: CDR1 SNHLY, CDR2 FYNNEI. With 7 bases removed from V and 10 bases from J, the gap between germline ends came to 16 bases. CDR3 DNA sequence: TGTGCCAGCAATCCGTTGGGCGGGGGAGCTTTCTTT. Translated: CASNPLGGGAFF.

CDR3 residues: CASSADPRTLANYGYTF. The CDR3 DNA sequence: TGTGCCAGCAGCGCGGACCCCCGGACGCTAGCTAACTATGGCTACACCTTC. The genes are TRBV9 and TRBJ1-2; D is unclear. The V and J ends lost 3 bases and 0 bases respectively, with 18 bases between them. This CDR3 contains 17 residues. CDR1 and CDR2 (germline): SGDLS, YYNGEE. The full variable domain, with the rest looked up from reference TRBV9 and TRBJ1-2, is DSGVTQTPKHLITATGQRVTLRCSPRSGDLSVYWYQQSLDQGLQFLIQYYNGEERAKGNILERFSAQQFPDLHSELNLSSLELGDSALYFCASSADPRTLANYGYTFGSGTRLTVV.

In its sample, this clonotype was seen a few times. The chain is built from TRBV7-9 and TRBJ1-2; tentatively, D is TRBD1 (5 bases). The germline gives CDR1 SEHNR, CDR2 FQNEAQ (reference sequence). The CDR3 has 12 amino acids. V shed 3 bases and J shed 5 bases, with 7 bases lying between them. Written as DNA, the CDR3 is TGTGCCAGCAGCTTGGGACCATATGGCTACACCTTC. Its protein is CASSLGPYGYTF. Using reference TRBV7-9 and TRBJ1-2 for the parts outside the CDR3, the full variable domain is DTGVSQNPRHKITKRGQNVTFRCDPISEHNRLYWYRQTLGQGPEFLTYFQNEAQLEKSRLLSDRFSAERPKGSFSTLEIQRTEQGDSAMYLCASSLGPYGYTFGSGTRLTVV.

The rearrangement joins TRBV10-2 to TRBJ2-3; 11 nucleotides line up with TRBD2. The J segment lost 0 bases and the V segment lost 5 bases, leaving 7 bases of the junction unmatched. This CDR3 region has 17 residues. Germline V gene lookup returns CDR1 WSHSY and CDR2 SAAADI. CDR3 residues: CASSLQGLAASTDTQYF. The CDR3 DNA follows: TGCGCCAGCAGTCTTCAGGGACTAGCGGCTAGCACAGATACGCAGTATTTT.

CDR3 region: CASQGQGVLDNEQFF. The CDR3, as DNA: TGTGCTAGTCAAGGTCAGGGGGTCTTGGACAATGAGCAGTTCTTC. The V call is TRBV12-5, the J call TRBJ2-1, with 7 bases matching TRBD1. The CDR3 loop spans 15 amino acids. Trimming removed 8 bases from V and 5 bases from J; junction bases left unmatched: 12. Germline loops: CDR1 LGHNT, CDR2 FRNRAP.